The 10 T cell receptor beta chains listed next were all sequenced from one sample in a study of T cell responses to AZD1222 COVID-19 vaccine. This table comes from immunoSEQ multiplex PCR, and its TCRdb copy is limited to in-frame clones, with some not included. The sample holds 45,000 to 55,000 clones, roughly three quarters seen once. Sequenced material: peripheral blood, taken on day 0 of MenACWY control vaccination. The source is an adult in good health.

In this sample, this clone turned up a few times. The gene calls are TRBV28 and TRBJ1-3; maybe TRBD1 (5 bases). The CDR3 length is 15 residues. V lost 3 bases to trimming and J lost 1 base, with 10 bases between them. Per germline, CDR1 MDHEN and CDR2 SYDVKM. CDR3 region: CASSFDSRSGNTIYF. CDR3 coding DNA: TGTGCCAGCAGTTTTGACAGCCGTTCTGGAAACACCATATATTTT.

The table lists this clone with a few counts. The junction differs from germline at one of its ends, possibly a read error. The J gene is TRBJ2-1, the V gene TRBV6-5; 7 nucleotides line up with TRBD1. CDR3 length: 13 residues. Germline CDR1 is MNHEY and CDR2 is SVGAGI. This chain's CDR3 is CASNYRGHNEQFF. DNA of the CDR3: TGTGCCAGCAATTACAGGGGCCACAATGAGCAGTTCTTC.

The gene calls are TRBV2 and TRBJ1-1, with a weak D call TRBD1 (6 bases). The V end lost 6 bases, the J end lost 4 bases, and 15 bases lay between the germline ends. From germline, CDR1 is SNHLY and CDR2 FYNNEI. The CDR3 sequence is 14 residues long. The CDR3 is CASSPRRGSTEAFF. For the CDR3, the DNA is TGTGCCAGCAGCCCCAGGAGGGGGAGCACTGAAGCTTTCTTT.

V gene TRBV10-1 combines with J gene TRBJ1-2, with TRBD1 matching over 7 bases. Germline CDR1 and CDR2: WNHNN and SYGVQD (reference sequence). Trimming removed 0 bases from V and 8 bases from J; junction bases left unmatched: 3. CDR3 length: 13 amino acids. CDR3 amino acids: CASSESRGRGYTF. The CDR3 DNA is TGCGCCAGCAGTGAGTCGAGGGGGCGCGGCTACACCTTC.

The chain joins TRBV5-1 to TRBJ1-6, with D unclear. The CDR3 length is 15 residues. Trimming removed 0 bases from V and 7 bases from J, with 11 bases in between. Germline V gene data show CDR1 as SGHRS and CDR2 as YFSETQ. The CDR3 DNA reads as TGCGCCAGCAGCTTGGAGTGGGCTGAGAATTCACCCCTCCACTTT. As protein: CASSLEWAENSPLHF.

In its sample, this clone was seen a few times. V is TRBV29-1 and J is TRBJ2-2; possible D gene TRBD1, 6 bases. Germline values: CDR1 SQVTM, CDR2 ANQGSEA. This CDR3 comprises 14 residues. Deletions cut 3 bases from V and 5 bases from J, with 13 bases between. In nucleotides, the CDR3 is TGCAGCGTTGATGGGGGCGGATTTACCGGGGAGCTGTTTTTT. Its translation: CSVDGGGFTGELFF.

The gene calls are TRBV6-5 and TRBJ1-2, with TRBD1 identical over 8 bases. Losses at the gene ends were 11 bases for V and 1 base for J; bases not matched to a gene: 9. CDR1 and CDR2 from the germline V gene are MNHEY and SVGAGI. The CDR3 runs to 14 residues. The CDR3, as DNA: TGTGCCGCCGGGGGGACAGGCCTTAACTATGGCTACACCTTC. Translating it yields CAAGGTGLNYGYTF.

This chain links TRBV10-1 with TRBJ2-1, with D perhaps matching TRBD2 (7 bases). Germline-derived CDR1 and CDR2 are WNHNN and SYGVQD (reference sequence). The CDR3 runs 15 residues. V was trimmed by 4 bases and J by 0 bases, leaving 10 bases between them. The DNA for the CDR3 is TGCGCCAGCAGTGGTGCGGGGGCCTCCTACAATGAGCAGTTCTTC. Amino acids: CASSGAGASYNEQFF.

CDR3 in DNA: TGTGCCAGCAGTTCAGGGACAGGAGGCAATCAGCCCCAGCATTTT. This codes for CASSSGTGGNQPQHF. The gene calls are TRBV28 and TRBJ1-5; 8 bases agree with TRBD1. CDR1 and CDR2 (germline): MDHEN, SYDVKM. The CDR3 has 15 amino acids. V dropped 4 bases and J dropped 2; count of bases not matched to a gene: 4.

The genes are TRBV12-3 or TRBV12-4 and TRBJ1-1; TRBD1 might be the D (6 bases). Deletions cut 7 bases from V and 5 bases from J, with 14 bases between. The CDR3 loop spans 13 amino acids. CDR3 DNA: TGTGCCAGCACCCGGGGGCCGGGGACTGAAGCTTTCTTT. It codes for CASTRGPGTEAFF.